This is a list of T cell receptor beta chains from one sample in a study of blood T cell repertoires in COVID-19. The method was immunoSEQ multiplex PCR; TCRdb's version includes in-frame clones alone and lacks a portion of them. The table lists 140,000 to 150,000 clones, approximately 80% of them singletons. Sequencing was done on a sample of peripheral blood. Every receptor here comes from a human donor in a cohort sampled during active COVID-19. Both conserved end residues are part of each CDR3. A D gene is named only where the DNA matches it firmly. Rows give clone size only sometimes, using once, few, many, or a class for an expanded clone.

clone size	V gene	D gene	J gene	CDR3 DNA	CDR3 protein
few	TRBV2	.	TRBJ2-1	TGTGCCAGCAGTGAATTTGGGCGGGGCTCCTACAATGAGCAGTTCTTC	CASSEFGRGSYNEQFF
.	TRBV6-5	.	TRBJ2-5	TGTGCCAGCAGCATAGAGGCCCGAAGTCAGACCCAGTACTTC	CASSIEARSQTQYF
.	TRBV15	TRBD2	TRBJ2-1	TGTGCCACCGAGCGGGGACCCTCCTACAATGAGCAGTTCTTC	CATERGPSYNEQFF
.	TRBV29-1	TRBD1	TRBJ2-1	TGCAGCGTTGGACCGGGACAGGGAAACAATGAGCAGTTCTTC	CSVGPGQGNNEQFF
.	TRBV9	TRBD2	TRBJ2-1	TGTGCCAGCAGCGTTAGCGGGGGGGTTCACAATGAGCAGTTCTTC	CASSVSGGVHNEQFF
.	TRBV28	TRBD1	TRBJ1-2	TGTGCCAGCAGTTCCAACAGGGGGCTCTATGGCTACACCTTC	CASSSNRGLYGYTF
.	TRBV4-2	TRBD1	TRBJ2-2	TGTGCCAGCAGCCAAGACCTCCAGGGGGCGATGACCGGGGAGCTGTTTTTT	CASSQDLQGAMTGELFF
once	TRBV5-1	.	TRBJ1-2	TGCGCCAGCAGCTTTACAGACCCAGCGGCTGGCTACACCTTC	CASSFTDPAAGYTF
.	TRBV19	TRBD2	TRBJ2-7	TGTGCCAGTAGTACCGGACAAGGCGGGGGAGTGCGGGAGCAGTACTTC	CASSTGQGGGVREQYF
.	TRBV4-2	.	TRBJ1-3	TGTGCCAGCAGCCAAGTTGAGGCTGTGGGAAACACCATATATTTT	CASSQVEAVGNTIYF
.	TRBV6-2/TRBV6-3	TRBD1	TRBJ2-5	TGTGCCAGCAGTGTCGGGACAGGGTTTGAGACCCAGTACTTC	CASSVGTGFETQYF
few	TRBV5-1	.	TRBJ1-1	TGCGCCAGCAGCTTACAGGGTCGGAGCACTGAAGCTTTCTTT	CASSLQGRSTEAFF
.	TRBV7-9	.	TRBJ1-2	TGTGCCAGCAGCTATTTGGACAGTGGTGGCTACACCTTC	CASSYLDSGGYTF
.	TRBV19	.	TRBJ1-5	TGTGCCAGTAGTATAGATGGCGGCGGTAGCAATCAGCCCCAGCATTTT	CASSIDGGGSNQPQHF
.	TRBV2	.	TRBJ2-7	TGTGCCAGCCGTCGTACCTACGAGCAGTACTTC	CASRRTYEQYF
.	TRBV7-9	.	TRBJ1-1	TGTGCCAGCAGCTTAGCTTCAGGGTTGAACACTGAAGCTTTCTTT	CASSLASGLNTEAFF
.	TRBV4-1	.	TRBJ1-1	TGCGCCAGCAGCCAAATAGGAGATATCCCGGAAGCTTTCTTT	CASSQIGDIPEAFF
.	TRBV19	.	TRBJ2-6	TGTGCCAGTAGTATTGCCGGACATACCTCTGGGGCCAACGTCCTGACTTTC	CASSIAGHTSGANVLTF
.	TRBV6-5	.	TRBJ1-5	TGTGCCAGCAGTCCCATGTCCAATCAGCCCCAGCATTTT	CASSPMSNQPQHF
.	TRBV29-1	TRBD2	TRBJ2-1	TGCAGCGGACGACTAGCGGGGGCCTACAATGAGCAGTTCTTC	CSGRLAGAYNEQFF
.	TRBV5-8	.	TRBJ1-2	TGTGCCAGCAGCTCCGGACACTTC	CASSSGHF
.	TRBV29-1	.	TRBJ1-1	TGCAGCAGCCATCGATACACTGAAGCTTTCTTT	CSSHRYTEAFF
.	TRBV15	.	TRBJ1-5	TGTGCCACCAGCACCCGATCAGGTAATCAGCCCCAGCATTTT	CATSTRSGNQPQHF
.	TRBV10-2	.	TRBJ2-2	TGCGCCAGGACCCTAGCGAGAAACACCGGGGAGCTGTTTTTT	CARTLARNTGELFF
.	TRBV5-6	TRBD2	TRBJ2-5	TGTGCCAGCAGGGGGGGACTAGCGGGAAAGAGAGAAGAGACCCAGTACTTC	CASRGGLAGKREETQYF
few	TRBV3-1/TRBV3-2	.	TRBJ1-2	TGTGCCAGCAGCTACAGGGTTGAACAGCACTATGGCTACACCTTC	CASSYRVEQHYGYTF
once	TRBV3-1/TRBV3-2	TRBD1	TRBJ1-2	TGTGCCAGCAGCTCGGGACAGAACGGCTACACCTTC	CASSSGQNGYTF
.	TRBV9	.	TRBJ2-3	TGTGCCAGCAGCCTTGCGACATACACAGATACGCAGTATTTT	CASSLATYTDTQYF
.	TRBV27	.	TRBJ1-6	TGTGCCAGCAGTTTCGACAGTGAATTGAGGTATAATTCACCCCTCCACTTT	CASSFDSELRYNSPLHF
.	TRBV5-1	.	TRBJ1-1	TGCGCCAGCAGCCTGGACACGAACACTGAAGCTTTCTTT	CASSLDTNTEAFF
once	TRBV19	TRBD1	TRBJ1-2	TGTGCCAGTAGCCTACAGGGGTATGGCTACACCTTC	CASSLQGYGYTF
few	TRBV5-4	TRBD1	TRBJ2-2	TGTGCCAGCAGCCCCGCCGAGACAGGGGTCACCGGGGAGCTGTTTTTT	CASSPAETGVTGELFF
.	TRBV30	TRBD1	TRBJ1-3	TGTGCCTGGAGACAGGGGGGAGGAAACACCATATATTTT	CAWRQGGGNTIYF
.	TRBV19	TRBD1	TRBJ1-1	TGTGCCAGTAGTATGACTCCCGGGACAGGGAACACTGAAGCTTTCTTT	CASSMTPGTGNTEAFF
.	TRBV6-6	TRBD1	TRBJ1-4	TGTGCCAGCAGTGACTCCGGGACAGCCTCTAATGAAAAACTGTTTTTT	CASSDSGTASNEKLFF
.	TRBV4-1	TRBD1	TRBJ2-7	TGCGCCAGCAGCTTTAGACAGGGGGCGGGGTACGAGCAGTACTTC	CASSFRQGAGYEQYF
.	TRBV6-5	.	TRBJ1-1	TGTGCCAGCAGTCATACAGGGTTGAGCACTGAAGCTTTCTTT	CASSHTGLSTEAFF
.	TRBV27	.	TRBJ1-2	TGTGCCAGCAGCAGCGGCCAGGAGGAACCCTATGGCTACACCTTC	CASSSGQEEPYGYTF
.	TRBV10-1	TRBD1	TRBJ1-1	TGCGCCAGCAGTGAAAAAGCGGACAGGGATAACACTGAAGCTTTCTTT	CASSEKADRDNTEAFF
.	TRBV15	.	TRBJ2-5	TGTGCCACCAGACGGGAAAGAGAGACCCAGTACTTC	CATRRERETQYF
.	TRBV30	TRBD1	TRBJ1-2	TGTGCCTCAAGGACAGGGTCCTATGGCTACACCTTC	CASRTGSYGYTF
.	TRBV5-4	.	TRBJ2-7	TGTGCCAGCAGCTTGGTTGGACAGAACAGCAACGAGCAGTACTTC	CASSLVGQNSNEQYF
.	TRBV5-1	.	TRBJ2-4	TGCGCCAGCAGCTTGGAGCCGGGAGACCTAGCCAAAAACATTCAGTACTTC	CASSLEPGDLAKNIQYF
once	TRBV7-2	.	TRBJ1-3	TGTGCCAGCAGCTTAGCCAGAGGGACTGGAAACACCATATATTTT	CASSLARGTGNTIYF
once	TRBV6-5	.	TRBJ1-6	TGTGCCAGCGGCTCCTCCTATAATTCACCCCTCCACTTT	CASGSSYNSPLHF
.	TRBV2	TRBD2	TRBJ2-5	TGTGCCAGCAGAGGATGGGCTAGCGGCCAAGAGACCCAGTACTTC	CASRGWASGQETQYF
.	TRBV3-1/TRBV3-2	.	TRBJ2-5	TGTGCCAGCAGCCAAATCGGGGAGACCCAGTACTTC	CASSQIGETQYF
few	TRBV7-2	TRBD1	TRBJ2-5	TGTGCCAGCAGCCTAAAGACAGGGAAGAGGGAGACCCAGTACTTC	CASSLKTGKRETQYF
.	TRBV5-4	TRBD1	TRBJ2-1	TGTGCCAGCAGCTTAGGGACAGCCATTATCTCCTACAATGAGCAGTTCTTC	CASSLGTAIISYNEQFF
few	TRBV6-5	.	TRBJ1-6	TGTGCCAGTGTAGCCTCCTATAATTCACCCCTCCACTTT	CASVASYNSPLHF
.	TRBV5-1	.	TRBJ2-5	TGCGCCAGCAGCTTGGAGGGGGGGCGAGAGACCCAGTACTTC	CASSLEGGRETQYF
once	TRBV18	.	TRBJ1-1	TGTGCCAGCTCACCGGGGAAAGGGGAAACTGAAGCTTTCTTT	CASSPGKGETEAFF
.	TRBV12-3/TRBV12-4	.	TRBJ2-5	TGTGCCAGCAGTTTCGACTATGAGAGAACCCAGTACTTC	CASSFDYERTQYF